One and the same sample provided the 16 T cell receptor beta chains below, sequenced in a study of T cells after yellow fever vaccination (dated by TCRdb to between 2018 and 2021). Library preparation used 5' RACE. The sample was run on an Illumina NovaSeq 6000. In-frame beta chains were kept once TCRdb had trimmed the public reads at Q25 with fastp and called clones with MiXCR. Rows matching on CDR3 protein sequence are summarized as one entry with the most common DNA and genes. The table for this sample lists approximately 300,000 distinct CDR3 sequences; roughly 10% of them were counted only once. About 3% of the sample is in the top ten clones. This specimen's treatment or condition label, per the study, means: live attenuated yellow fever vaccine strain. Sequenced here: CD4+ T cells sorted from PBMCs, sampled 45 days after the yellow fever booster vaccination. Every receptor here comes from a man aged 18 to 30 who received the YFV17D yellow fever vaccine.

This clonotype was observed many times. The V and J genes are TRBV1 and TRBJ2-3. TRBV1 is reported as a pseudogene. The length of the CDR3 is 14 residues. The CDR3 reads CTSSQDPAADTQYF. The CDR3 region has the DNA TGCACCAGCAGCCAAGATCCCGCGGCAGATACGCAGTATTTT.

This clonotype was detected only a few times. The CDR3 DNA is TGCGCCAGCAGCCAAGAGGGGGAATCAGGAAACTATGGCTACACCTTC. It encodes CASSQEGESGNYGYTF. The chain combines TRBV4-3 with TRBJ1-2, with a weak D call TRBD1 (5 bases). Trimming cost V 0 bases and J 2 bases, with 13 bases left between them. The CDR3 runs 16 residues. Germline CDR1 LGHNA, CDR2 YSLEER.

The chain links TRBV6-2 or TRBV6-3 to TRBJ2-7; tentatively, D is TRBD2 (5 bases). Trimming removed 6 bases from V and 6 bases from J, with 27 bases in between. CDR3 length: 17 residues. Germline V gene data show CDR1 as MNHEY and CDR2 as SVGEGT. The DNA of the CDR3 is TGTGCCAGCAGCCCCTATCGTTCGGGGATACTTCATGGCGAGCAGTACGTC. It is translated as CASSPYRSGILHGEQYV.

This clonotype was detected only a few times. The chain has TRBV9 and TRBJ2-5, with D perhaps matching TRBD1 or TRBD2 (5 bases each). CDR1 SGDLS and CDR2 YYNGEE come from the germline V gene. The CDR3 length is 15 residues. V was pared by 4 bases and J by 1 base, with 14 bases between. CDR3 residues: CASSSWTGPQETQYF. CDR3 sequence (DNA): TGTGCCAGCAGCTCGTGGACGGGGCCCCAAGAGACCCAGTACTTC.

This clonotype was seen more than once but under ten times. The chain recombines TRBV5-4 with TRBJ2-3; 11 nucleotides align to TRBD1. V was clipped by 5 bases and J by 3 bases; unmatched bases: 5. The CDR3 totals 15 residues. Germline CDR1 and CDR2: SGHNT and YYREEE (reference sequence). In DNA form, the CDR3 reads TGTGCCAGCAGGTCCGGACAGGGGGCTACAGATACGCAGTATTTT. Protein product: CASRSGQGATDTQYF. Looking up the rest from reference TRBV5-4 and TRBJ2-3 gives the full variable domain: ETGVTQSPTHLIKTRGQQVTLRCSSQSGHNTVSWYQQALGQGPQFIFQYYREEENGRGNFPPRFSGLQFPNYSSELNVNALELDDSALYLCASRSGQGATDTQYFGPGTRLTVL.

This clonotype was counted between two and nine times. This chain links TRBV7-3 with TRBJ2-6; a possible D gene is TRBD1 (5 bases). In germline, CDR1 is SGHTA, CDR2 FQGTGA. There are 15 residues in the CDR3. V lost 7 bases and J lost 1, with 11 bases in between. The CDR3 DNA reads TGTGCCAGCACCCAGGGAAGGTCTGGGGCCAACGTCCTGACTTTC. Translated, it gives CASTQGRSGANVLTF.

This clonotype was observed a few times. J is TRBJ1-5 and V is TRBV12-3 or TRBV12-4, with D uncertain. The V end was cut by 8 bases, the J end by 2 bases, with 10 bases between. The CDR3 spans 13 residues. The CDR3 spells CASGRGGNQPQHF. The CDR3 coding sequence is TGTGCCAGCGGGCGAGGAGGCAATCAGCCCCAGCATTTT.

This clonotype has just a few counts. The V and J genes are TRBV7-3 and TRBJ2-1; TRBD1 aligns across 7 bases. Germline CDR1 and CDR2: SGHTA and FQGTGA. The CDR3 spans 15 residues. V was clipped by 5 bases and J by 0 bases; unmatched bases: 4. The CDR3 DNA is TGTGCCAGCAGCCCCGGACAGGTCTCCTACAATGAGCAGTTCTTC. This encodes CASSPGQVSYNEQFF. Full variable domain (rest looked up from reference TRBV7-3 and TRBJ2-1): GAGVSQTPSNKVTEKGKYVELRCDPISGHTALYWYRQSLGQGPEFLIYFQGTGAADDSGLPNDRFFAVRPEGSVSTLKIQRTERGDSAVYLCASSPGQVSYNEQFFGPGTRLTVL.

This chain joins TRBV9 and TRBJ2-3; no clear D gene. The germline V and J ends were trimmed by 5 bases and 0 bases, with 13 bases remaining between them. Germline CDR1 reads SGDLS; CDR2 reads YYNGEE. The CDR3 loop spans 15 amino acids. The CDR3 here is CASSAAPASTDTQYF. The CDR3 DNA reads TGTGCCAGCAGTGCCGCCCCCGCTAGCACAGATACGCAGTATTTT.

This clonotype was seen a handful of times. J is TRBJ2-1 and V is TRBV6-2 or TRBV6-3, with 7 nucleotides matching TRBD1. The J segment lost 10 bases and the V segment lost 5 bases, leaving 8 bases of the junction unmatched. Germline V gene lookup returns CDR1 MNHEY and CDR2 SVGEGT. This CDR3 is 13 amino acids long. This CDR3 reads CASSTTGTREQFF. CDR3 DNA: TGTGCCAGCAGTACGACAGGGACGCGAGAGCAGTTCTTC.

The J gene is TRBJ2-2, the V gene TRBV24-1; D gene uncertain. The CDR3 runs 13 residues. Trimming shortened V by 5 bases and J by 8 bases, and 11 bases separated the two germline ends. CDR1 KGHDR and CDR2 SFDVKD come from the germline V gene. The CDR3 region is CATSVKSTGELFF. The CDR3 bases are TGTGCCACCAGTGTCAAATCTACAGGGGAGCTGTTTTTT.

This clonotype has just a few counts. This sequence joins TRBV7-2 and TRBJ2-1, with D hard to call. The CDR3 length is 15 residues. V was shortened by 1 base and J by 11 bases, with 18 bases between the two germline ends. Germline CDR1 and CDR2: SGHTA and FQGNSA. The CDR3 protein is CASSLGVGTSGQQFF. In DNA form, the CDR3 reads TGTGCCAGCAGCTTAGGGGTTGGCACGTCTGGACAGCAGTTCTTC.

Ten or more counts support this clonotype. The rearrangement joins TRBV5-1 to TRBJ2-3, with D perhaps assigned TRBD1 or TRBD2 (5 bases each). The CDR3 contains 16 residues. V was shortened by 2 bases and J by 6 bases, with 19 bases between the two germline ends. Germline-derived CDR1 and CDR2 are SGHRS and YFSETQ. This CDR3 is CASSFAPGPETDTQYF. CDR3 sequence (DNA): TGCGCCAGCAGCTTTGCCCCGGGGCCCGAAACTGATACGCAGTATTTT.

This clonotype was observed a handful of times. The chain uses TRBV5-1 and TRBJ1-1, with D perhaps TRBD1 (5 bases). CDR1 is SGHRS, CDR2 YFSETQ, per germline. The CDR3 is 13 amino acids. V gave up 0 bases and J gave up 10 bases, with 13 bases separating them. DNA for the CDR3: TGCGCCAGCAGCTTGGGGAACAACGGGGGAGCTTTCTTT. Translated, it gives CASSLGNNGGAFF.

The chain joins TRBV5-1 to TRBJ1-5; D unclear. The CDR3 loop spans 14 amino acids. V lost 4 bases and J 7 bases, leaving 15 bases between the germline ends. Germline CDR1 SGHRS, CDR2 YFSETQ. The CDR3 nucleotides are TGCGCCAGCAGCACGACCGGCGTGGGGCAGCCCCAGCATTTT. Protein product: CASSTTGVGQPQHF.

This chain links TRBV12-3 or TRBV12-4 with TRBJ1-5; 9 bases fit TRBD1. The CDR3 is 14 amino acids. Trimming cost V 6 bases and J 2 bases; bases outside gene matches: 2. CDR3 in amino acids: CASRTGGGNQPQHF. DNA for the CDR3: TGTGCCAGCAGGACAGGGGGGGGCAATCAGCCCCAGCATTTT.